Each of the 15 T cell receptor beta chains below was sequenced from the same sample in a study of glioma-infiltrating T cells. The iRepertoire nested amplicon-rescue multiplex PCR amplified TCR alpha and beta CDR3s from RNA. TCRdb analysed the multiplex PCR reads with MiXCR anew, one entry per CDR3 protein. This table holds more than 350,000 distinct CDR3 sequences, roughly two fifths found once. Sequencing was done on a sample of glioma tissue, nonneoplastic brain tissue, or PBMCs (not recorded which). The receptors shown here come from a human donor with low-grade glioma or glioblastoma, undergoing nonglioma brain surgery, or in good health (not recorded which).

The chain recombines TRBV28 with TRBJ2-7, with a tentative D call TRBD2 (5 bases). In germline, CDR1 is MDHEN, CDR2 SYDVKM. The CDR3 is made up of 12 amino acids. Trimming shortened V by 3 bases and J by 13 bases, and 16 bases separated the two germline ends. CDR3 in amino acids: CASSLPSRRDYF. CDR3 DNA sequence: TGTGCCAGCAGTTTGCCTAGCAGGAGAGACTACTTC.

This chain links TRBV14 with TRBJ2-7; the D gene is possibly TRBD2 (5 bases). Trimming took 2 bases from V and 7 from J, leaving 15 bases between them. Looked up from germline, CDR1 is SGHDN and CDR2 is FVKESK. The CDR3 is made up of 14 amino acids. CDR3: CASSQPSGLREQYF. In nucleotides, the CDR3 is TGTGCCAGCAGCCAACCCTCAGGACTTCGGGAGCAGTACTTC.

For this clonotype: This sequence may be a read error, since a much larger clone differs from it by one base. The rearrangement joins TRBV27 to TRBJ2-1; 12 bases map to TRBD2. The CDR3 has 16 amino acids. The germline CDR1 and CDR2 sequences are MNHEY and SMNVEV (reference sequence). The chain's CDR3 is CASSLTSGGPYNGQFF. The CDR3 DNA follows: TGTGCCAGCAGTCTCACTAGCGGGGGGCCTTACAATGGGCAGTTCTTC.

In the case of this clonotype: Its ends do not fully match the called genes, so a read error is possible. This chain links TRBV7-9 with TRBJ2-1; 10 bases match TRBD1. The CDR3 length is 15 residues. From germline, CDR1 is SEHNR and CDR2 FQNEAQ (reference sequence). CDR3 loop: CASSPGQGEQNEQLF. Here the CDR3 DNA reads TGTGCCAGCAGCCCAGGACAGGGGGAGCAGAATGAGCAGCTCTTC.

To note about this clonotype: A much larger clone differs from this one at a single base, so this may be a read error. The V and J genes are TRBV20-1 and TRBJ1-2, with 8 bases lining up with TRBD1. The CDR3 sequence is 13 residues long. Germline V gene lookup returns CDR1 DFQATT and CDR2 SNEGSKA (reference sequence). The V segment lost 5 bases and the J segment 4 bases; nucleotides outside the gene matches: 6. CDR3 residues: CSAGSGGGYGYTF. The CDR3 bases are TGCAGTGCTGGGTCAGGGGGCGGCTATGGCTACACCTTC.

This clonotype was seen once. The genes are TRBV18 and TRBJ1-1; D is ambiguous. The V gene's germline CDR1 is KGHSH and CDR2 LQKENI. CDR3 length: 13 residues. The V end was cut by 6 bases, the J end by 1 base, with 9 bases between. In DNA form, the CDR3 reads TGTGCCAGCTCCGGCATTTGGAACACTGAAGCTTTCTTT. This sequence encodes CASSGIWNTEAFF.

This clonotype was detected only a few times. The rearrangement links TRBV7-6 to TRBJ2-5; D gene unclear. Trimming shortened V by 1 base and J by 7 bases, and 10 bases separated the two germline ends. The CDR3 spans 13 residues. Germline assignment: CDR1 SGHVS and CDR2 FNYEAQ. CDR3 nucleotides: TGTGCCAGCAGCTTAGAGGTTCGAGGGACCCAGTACTTC. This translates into CASSLEVRGTQYF.

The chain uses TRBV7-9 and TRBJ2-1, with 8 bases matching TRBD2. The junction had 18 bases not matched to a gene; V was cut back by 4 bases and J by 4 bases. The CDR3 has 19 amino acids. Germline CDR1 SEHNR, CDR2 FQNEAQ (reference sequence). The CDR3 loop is CASSSSLAGIPRVYNEQFF. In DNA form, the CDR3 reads TGTGCCAGCAGCTCTTCGTTAGCGGGAATTCCCCGAGTTTACAATGAGCAGTTCTTC.

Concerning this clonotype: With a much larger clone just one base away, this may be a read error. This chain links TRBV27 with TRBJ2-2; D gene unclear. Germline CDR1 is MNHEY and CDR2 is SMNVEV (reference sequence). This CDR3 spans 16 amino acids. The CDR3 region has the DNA TGTGCCAGCATTTTAATGGTACCGGGCGGCACCGGGGAGCTGTTTTTT. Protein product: CASILMVPGGTGELFF.

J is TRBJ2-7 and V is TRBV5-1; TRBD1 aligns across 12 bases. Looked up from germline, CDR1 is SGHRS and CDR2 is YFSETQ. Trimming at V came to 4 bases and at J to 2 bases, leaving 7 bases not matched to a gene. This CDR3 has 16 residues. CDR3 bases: TGCGCCAGCAGCAGTCGTGGGACAGGGGGCCCCTACGAGCAGTACTTC. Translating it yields CASSSRGTGGPYEQYF.

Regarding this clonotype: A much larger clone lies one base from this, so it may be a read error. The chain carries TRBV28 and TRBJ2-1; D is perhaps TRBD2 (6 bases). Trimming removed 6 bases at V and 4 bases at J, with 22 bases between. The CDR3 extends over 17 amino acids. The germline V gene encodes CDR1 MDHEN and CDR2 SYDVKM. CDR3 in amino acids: CASRQTPAGTSYNEQFF. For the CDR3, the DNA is TGTGCCAGCAGGCAAACACCGGCCGGGACTTCATACAATGAGCAGTTCTTC.

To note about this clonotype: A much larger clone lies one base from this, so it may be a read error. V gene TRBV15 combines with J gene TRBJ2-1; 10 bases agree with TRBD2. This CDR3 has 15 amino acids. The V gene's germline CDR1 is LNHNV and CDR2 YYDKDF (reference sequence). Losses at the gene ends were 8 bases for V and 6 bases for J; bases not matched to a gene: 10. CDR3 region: CATCNPGLASNEQFF. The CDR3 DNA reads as TGTGCCACCTGCAACCCGGGACTAGCGTCCAATGAGCAGTTCTTC.

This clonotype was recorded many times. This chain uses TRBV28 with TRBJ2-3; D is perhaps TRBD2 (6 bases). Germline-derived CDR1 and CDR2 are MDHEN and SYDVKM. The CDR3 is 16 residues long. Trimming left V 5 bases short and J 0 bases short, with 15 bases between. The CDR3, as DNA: TGTGCCAGCAGTCCCCGGATGCGGGAAAGCACAGATACGCAGTATTTT. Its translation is CASSPRMRESTDTQYF.

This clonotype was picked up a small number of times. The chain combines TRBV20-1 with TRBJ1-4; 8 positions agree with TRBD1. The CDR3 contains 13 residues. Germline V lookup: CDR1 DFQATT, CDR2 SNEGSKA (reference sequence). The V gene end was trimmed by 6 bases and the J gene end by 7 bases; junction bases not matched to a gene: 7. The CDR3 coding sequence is TGCAGTGCCAGAACAGGGGGAGGTGAAAAACTGTTTTTT. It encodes CSARTGGGEKLFF.

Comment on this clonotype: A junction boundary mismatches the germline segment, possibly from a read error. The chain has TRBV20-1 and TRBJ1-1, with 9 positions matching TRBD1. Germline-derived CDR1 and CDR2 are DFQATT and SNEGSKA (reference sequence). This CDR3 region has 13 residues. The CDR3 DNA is TGCAGTGCGGGACAGGGAGTTGACACTGAAGCTCTCTTT. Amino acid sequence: CSAGQGVDTEALF.